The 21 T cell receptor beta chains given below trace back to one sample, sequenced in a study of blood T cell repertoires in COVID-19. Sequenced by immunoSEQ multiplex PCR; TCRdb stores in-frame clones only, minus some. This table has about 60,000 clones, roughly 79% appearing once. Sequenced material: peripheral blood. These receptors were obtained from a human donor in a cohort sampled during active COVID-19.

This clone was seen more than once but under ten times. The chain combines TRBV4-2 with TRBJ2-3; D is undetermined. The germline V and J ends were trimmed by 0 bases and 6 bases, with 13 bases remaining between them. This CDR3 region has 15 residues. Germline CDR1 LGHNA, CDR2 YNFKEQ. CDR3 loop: CASSQDPASADTQYF. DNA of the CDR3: TGTGCCAGCAGCCAAGATCCGGCGAGCGCGGATACGCAGTATTTT.

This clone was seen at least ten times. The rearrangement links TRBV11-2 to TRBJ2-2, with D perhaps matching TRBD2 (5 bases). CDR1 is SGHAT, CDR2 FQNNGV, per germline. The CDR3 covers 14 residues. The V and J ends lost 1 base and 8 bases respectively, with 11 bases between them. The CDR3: CASSLGTAEGELFF. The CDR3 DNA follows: TGTGCCAGCAGCTTAGGCACAGCGGAGGGGGAGCTGTTTTTT.

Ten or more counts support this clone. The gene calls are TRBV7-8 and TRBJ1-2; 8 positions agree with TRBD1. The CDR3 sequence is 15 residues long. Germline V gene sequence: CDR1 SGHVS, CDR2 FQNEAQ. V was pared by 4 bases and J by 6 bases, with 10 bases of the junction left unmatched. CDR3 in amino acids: CASSSPGQGPHGYTF. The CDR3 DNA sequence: TGTGCCAGCAGCTCTCCAGGACAGGGACCCCATGGCTACACCTTC. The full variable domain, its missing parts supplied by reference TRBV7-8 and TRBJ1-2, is GAGVSQSPRYKVAKRGQDVALRCDPISGHVSLFWYQQALGQGPEFLTYFQNEAQLDKSGLPSDRFFAERPEGSVSTLKIQRTQQEDSAVYLCASSSPGQGPHGYTFGSGTRLTVV.

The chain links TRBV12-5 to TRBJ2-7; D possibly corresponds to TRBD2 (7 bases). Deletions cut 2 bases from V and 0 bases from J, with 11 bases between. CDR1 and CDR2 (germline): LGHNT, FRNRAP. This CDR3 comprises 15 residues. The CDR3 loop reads CASGLFGGPSYEQYF. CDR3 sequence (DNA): TGTGCTAGTGGTTTGTTCGGGGGGCCCTCCTACGAGCAGTACTTC.

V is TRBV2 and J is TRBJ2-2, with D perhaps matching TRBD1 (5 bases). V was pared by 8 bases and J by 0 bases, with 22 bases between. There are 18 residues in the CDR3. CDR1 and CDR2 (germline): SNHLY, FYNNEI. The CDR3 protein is CASRVSRELHANTGELFF. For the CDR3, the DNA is TGTGCCAGCCGTGTTAGCAGGGAACTTCACGCGAACACCGGGGAGCTGTTTTTT.

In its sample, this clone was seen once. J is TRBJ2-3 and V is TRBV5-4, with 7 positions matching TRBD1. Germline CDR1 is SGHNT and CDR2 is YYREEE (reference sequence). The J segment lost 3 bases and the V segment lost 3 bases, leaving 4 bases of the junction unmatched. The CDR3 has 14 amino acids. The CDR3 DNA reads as TGTGCCAGCAGCTCCAGGACAGGAACAGATACGCAGTATTTT. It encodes CASSSRTGTDTQYF.

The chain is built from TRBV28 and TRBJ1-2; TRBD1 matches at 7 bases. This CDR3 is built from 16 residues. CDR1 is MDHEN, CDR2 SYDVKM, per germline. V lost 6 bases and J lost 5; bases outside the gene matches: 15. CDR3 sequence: CASSFGGTGAGYGYTF. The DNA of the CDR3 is TGTGCCAGCAGCTTTGGGGGTACAGGGGCGGGGTATGGCTACACCTTC.

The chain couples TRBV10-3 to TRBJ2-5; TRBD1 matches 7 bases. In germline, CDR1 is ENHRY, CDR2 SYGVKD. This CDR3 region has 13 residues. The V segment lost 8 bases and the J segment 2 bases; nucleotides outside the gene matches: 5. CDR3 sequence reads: CAIGRGQQETQYF. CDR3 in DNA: TGTGCCATCGGAAGGGGACAGCAAGAGACCCAGTACTTC.

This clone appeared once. CDR3 nucleotides: TGCGCCAGCAGCCAAGAAGGAAAGGGGGTGGATGAGCAGTTCTTC. Protein product: CASSQEGKGVDEQFF. V and J are TRBV4-3 and TRBJ2-1; a possible D gene is TRBD1 (6 bases). CDR3 length equals 15 residues. Germline V lookup: CDR1 LGHNA, CDR2 YSLEER. V lost 0 bases and J lost 8, with 14 bases in between.

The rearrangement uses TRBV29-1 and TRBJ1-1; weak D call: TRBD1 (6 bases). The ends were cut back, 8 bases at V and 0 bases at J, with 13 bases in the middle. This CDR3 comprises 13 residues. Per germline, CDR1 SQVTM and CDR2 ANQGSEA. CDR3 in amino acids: CSSRQGLNTEAFF. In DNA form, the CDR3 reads TGCAGCTCGCGGCAGGGGTTGAACACTGAAGCTTTCTTT.

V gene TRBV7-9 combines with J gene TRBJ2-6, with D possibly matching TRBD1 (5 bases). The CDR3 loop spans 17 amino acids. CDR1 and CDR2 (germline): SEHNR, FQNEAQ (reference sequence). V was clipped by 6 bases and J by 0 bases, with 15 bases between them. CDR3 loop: CASSSNTGSSGANVLTF. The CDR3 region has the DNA TGTGCCAGCAGTTCAAATACAGGTAGCTCTGGGGCCAACGTCCTGACTTTC.

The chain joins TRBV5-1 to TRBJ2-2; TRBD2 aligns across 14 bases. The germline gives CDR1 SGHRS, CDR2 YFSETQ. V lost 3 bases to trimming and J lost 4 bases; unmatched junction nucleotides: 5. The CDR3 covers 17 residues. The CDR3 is CASSSGLAGVGTGELFF. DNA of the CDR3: TGCGCCAGCAGCTCGGGACTAGCGGGAGTGGGCACCGGGGAGCTGTTTTTT.

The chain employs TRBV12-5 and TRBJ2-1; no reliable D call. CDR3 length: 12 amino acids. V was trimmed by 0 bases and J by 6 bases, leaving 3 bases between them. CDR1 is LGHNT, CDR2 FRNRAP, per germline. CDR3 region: CASGLVSNEQFF. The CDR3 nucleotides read TGTGCTAGTGGTTTGGTGAGCAATGAGCAGTTCTTC.

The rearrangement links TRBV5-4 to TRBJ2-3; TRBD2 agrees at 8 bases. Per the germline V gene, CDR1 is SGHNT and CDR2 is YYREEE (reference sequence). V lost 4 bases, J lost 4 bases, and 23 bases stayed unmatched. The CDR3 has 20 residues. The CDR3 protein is CASSRIWGAPSGSSSDTQYF. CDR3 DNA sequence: TGTGCCAGCAGCCGGATTTGGGGCGCCCCCAGCGGGAGCAGCTCAGATACGCAGTATTTT.

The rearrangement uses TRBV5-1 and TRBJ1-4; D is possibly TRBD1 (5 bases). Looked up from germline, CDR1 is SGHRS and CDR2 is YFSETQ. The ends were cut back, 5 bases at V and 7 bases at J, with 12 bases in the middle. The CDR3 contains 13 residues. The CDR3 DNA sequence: TGCGCCAGCAGTGCAGGGATGGGTGAAAAACTGTTTTTT. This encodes CASSAGMGEKLFF.

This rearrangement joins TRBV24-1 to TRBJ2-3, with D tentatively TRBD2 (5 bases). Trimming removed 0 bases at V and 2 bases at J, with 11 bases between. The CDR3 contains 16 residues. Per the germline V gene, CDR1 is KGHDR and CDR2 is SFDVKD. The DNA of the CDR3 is TGTGCCACCAGTGATTTGGGAGCGGCGGACACAGATACGCAGTATTTT. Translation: CATSDLGAADTDTQYF.

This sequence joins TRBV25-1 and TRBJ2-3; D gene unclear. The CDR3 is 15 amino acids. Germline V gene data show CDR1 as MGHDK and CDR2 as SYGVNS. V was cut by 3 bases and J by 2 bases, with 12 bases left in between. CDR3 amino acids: CASSDGQEYTDTQYF. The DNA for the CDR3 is TGTGCCAGCAGTGACGGCCAGGAATACACAGATACGCAGTATTTT.

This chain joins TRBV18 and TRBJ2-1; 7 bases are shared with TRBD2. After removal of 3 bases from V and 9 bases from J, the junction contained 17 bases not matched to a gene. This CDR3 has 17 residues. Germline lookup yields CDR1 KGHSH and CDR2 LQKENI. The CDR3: CASSPPSGGGPGREQFF. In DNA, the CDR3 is TGTGCCAGCTCACCTCCCTCGGGGGGAGGGCCAGGACGTGAGCAGTTCTTC.

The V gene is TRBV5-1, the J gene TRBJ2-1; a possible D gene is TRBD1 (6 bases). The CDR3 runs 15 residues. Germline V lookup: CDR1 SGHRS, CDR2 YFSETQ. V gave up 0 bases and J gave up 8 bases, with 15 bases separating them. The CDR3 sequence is CASSLVQGGRDEQFF. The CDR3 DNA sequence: TGCGCCAGCAGCTTGGTACAGGGCGGGCGTGATGAGCAGTTCTTC.

DNA for the CDR3: TGTGCCAGCAGTCTCAGGACAGGGGGCGATGAGCAGTTCTTC. The encoded protein is CASSLRTGGDEQFF. This chain links TRBV28 with TRBJ2-1, with 11 bases aligning to TRBD1. CDR1 and CDR2 from the germline V gene are MDHEN and SYDVKM. This CDR3 is built from 14 residues. V lost 5 bases, J lost 8 bases, and 5 bases stayed unmatched.

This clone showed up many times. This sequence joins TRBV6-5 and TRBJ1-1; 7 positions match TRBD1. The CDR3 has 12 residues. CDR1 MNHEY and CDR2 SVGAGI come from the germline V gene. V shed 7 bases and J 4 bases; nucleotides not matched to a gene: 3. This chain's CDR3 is CASTGGSTEAFF. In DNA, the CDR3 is TGTGCCAGCACAGGGGGTAGCACTGAAGCTTTCTTT.